Listed here are 10 T cell receptor beta chains from one sample, sequenced in a study of post-analysis software for immune sequencing data. Study-wide results and caveats: Patients showed TRBV5-6, TRBV5-1 and TRBV20-1 among a handful of TRBV segments more frequent than in controls.

Unique molecular identifiers were built into the TCR beta cDNA libraries. TCRdb redid the calling of the PCR reads with MiXCR, one entry per CDR3 protein. Altogether 750,000 to 950,000 distinct CDR3 sequences are present, roughly 50% being singletons, with the ten largest covering 4.6%. Their antigen targets remain unknown. Sequenced sample: blood. The source of these receptors is a girl between 5 and 17 years old with multiple sclerosis.

This clonotype turned up a few times. The genes are TRBV20-1 and TRBJ2-5, with D unresolved. CDR3 length: 12 residues. Trimming cost V 1 base and J 7 bases, with 10 bases left between them. Germline-derived CDR1 and CDR2 are DFQATT and SNEGSKA (reference sequence). The DNA of the CDR3 is TGCAGTGCTAGAGCTGCCCCCGGGACCCAGTACTTC. This codes for CSARAAPGTQYF.

The CDR3 region is CASSYFRTSLEQYF. Here the CDR3 DNA reads TGTGCCAGCAGTTACTTCAGGACCAGCTTGGAGCAGTACTTC. V gene TRBV6-5 combines with J gene TRBJ2-7; no firm D call. Germline values: CDR1 MNHEY, CDR2 SVGAGI. There are 14 residues in the CDR3. V dropped 1 base and J dropped 7 bases, with 14 bases sitting between them.

This rearrangement joins TRBV20-1 to TRBJ2-5; no clear D. CDR1 is DFQATT, CDR2 SNEGSKA, per germline (reference sequence). The CDR3 sequence is 9 residues long. V gave up 5 bases and J gave up 2 bases, with 0 bases separating them. The CDR3 loop is CSAQETQYF. The CDR3, as DNA: TGCAGTGCTCAAGAGACCCAGTACTTC.

The chain links TRBV3-1 to TRBJ2-7, with D perhaps matching TRBD2 (6 bases). The V and J ends lost 2 bases and 4 bases respectively, with 9 bases between them. The CDR3 runs to 13 residues. The germline V gene has CDR1 LGHDT and CDR2 YNNKEL (reference sequence). CDR3 nucleotides: TGTGCCAGCAGCCAACAGGGAGGTTACGAGCAGTACTTC. This sequence encodes CASSQQGGYEQYF.

There are a few counts of this clonotype. This chain links TRBV5-1 with TRBJ2-1; D might be TRBD2 (6 bases). The length of the CDR3 is 13 residues. Deletions cut 0 bases from V and 10 bases from J, with 11 bases between. Germline V gene sequence: CDR1 SGHRS, CDR2 YFSETQ. DNA of the CDR3: TGCGCCAGCAGCTTGGAAACGGGACTCGAGCAGTTCTTC. The encoded protein is CASSLETGLEQFF.

The CDR3 DNA reads as TGCAGTGCTAGACAGCTAGCGGGGTACGGGGAGCTGTTTTTT. As protein: CSARQLAGYGELFF. V and J are TRBV20-1 and TRBJ2-2, with 9 bases fitting TRBD2. The ends lost 2 bases at V and 7 bases at J; junction bases unmatched: 5. This CDR3 region has 14 residues. Germline V CDR1 and CDR2: DFQATT, SNEGSKA (reference sequence).

V usage is TRBV4-1 and J usage is TRBJ1-6; TRBD1 agrees at 8 bases. After removal of 0 bases from V and 7 bases from J, the junction contained 5 bases not matched to a gene. The CDR3 runs to 16 residues. Per the germline V gene, CDR1 is MGHRA and CDR2 is YSYEKL. In nucleotides, the CDR3 is TGCGCCAGCAGCCAAGATCAAAGACAGGGGAATTCACCCCTCCACTTT. Translating it yields CASSQDQRQGNSPLHF.

The rearrangement joins TRBV7-6 to TRBJ2-2, with D possibly being TRBD1 (6 bases). Germline CDR1 and CDR2: SGHVS and FNYEAQ. The CDR3 is made up of 13 amino acids. Trimming cost V 6 bases and J 5 bases, with 10 bases left between them. In DNA form, the CDR3 reads TGTGCCAGCAGTTCAGGACAGACCGGGGAGCTGTTTTTT. Translated, it gives CASSSGQTGELFF.

Concerning this clonotype: One end of the junction does not line up with germline, which may come from a read error. V and J are TRBV4-1 and TRBJ2-3; D remains unclear. Germline CDR1 reads MGHRA; CDR2 reads YSYEKL. The CDR3 totals 14 residues. The CDR3 is CTSSQDHPRDTQYF. Here the CDR3 DNA reads TGCACCAGCAGCCAAGATCACCCTAGGGATACGCAGTATTTT.

This clonotype was seen once. The chain has TRBV12-3 or TRBV12-4 and TRBJ1-5; 7 bases agree with TRBD1. V shed 7 bases, J shed 1 base, and the junction held 4 bases outside the gene matches. The CDR3 extends over 14 amino acids. The CDR3 reads CASTLGQSNQPQHF. The CDR3 bases are TGTGCCAGCACCCTGGGACAGAGCAATCAGCCCCAGCATTTT.